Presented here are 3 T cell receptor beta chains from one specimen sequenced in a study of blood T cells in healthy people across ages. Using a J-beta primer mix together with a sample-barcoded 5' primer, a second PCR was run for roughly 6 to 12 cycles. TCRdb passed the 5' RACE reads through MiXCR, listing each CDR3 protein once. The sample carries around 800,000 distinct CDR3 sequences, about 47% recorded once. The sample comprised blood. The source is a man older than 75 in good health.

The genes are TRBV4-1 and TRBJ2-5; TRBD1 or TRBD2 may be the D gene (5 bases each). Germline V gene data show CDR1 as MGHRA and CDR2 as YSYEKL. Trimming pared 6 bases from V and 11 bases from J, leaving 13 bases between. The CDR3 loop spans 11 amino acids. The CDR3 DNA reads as TGCGCCAGCAGGGGAGACAGCAAGCAGTACTTC. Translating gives CASRGDSKQYF.

CDR3 protein: CASSWDYGYGYTF. In DNA form, the CDR3 reads TGCGCCAGCAGCTGGGATTATGGCTATGGCTACACCTTC. The V and J genes are TRBV5-1 and TRBJ1-2, with D uncertain. Germline CDR1 reads SGHRS; CDR2 reads YFSETQ. Trimming pared 3 bases from V and 4 bases from J, leaving 10 bases between. CDR3 length: 13 amino acids.

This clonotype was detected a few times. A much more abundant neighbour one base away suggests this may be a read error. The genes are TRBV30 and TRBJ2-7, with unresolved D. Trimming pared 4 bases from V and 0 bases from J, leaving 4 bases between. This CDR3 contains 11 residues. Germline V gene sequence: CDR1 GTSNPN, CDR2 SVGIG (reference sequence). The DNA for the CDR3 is TGTGCCTGGACTAGCTCCTACGAGCAGTACTTC. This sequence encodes CAWTSSYEQYF. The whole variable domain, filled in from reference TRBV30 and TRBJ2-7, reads SQTIHQWPATLVQPVGSPLSLECTVEGTSNPNLYWYRQAAGRGLQLLFYSVGIGQISSEVPQNLSASRPQDRQFILSSKKLLLSDSGFYLCAWTSSYEQYFGPGTRLTVT.